This T cell receptor (beta chain) was recovered during a study of blood T cell repertoires in COVID-19. About the study: Acute and convalescent COVID-19 specimens originated in the United States, Italy and Spain.

Only in-frame clones appear in the TCRdb table, and some are missing; sequencing was by immunoSEQ multiplex PCR. Among roughly 260,000 clones, about 90% were seen once, and the ten largest hold 2.3%. Germline V gene data show CDR1 as MNHEY and CDR2 as SVGAGI. The CDR3 spans 15 residues. V was trimmed by 4 bases and J by 5 bases, leaving 17 bases between them. The sequenced sample consisted of peripheral blood. This chain uses TRBV6-5 with TRBJ1-1; D remains ambiguous. This clonotype was sampled from a woman between 50 and 59 years old with acute or convalescent COVID-19. The CDR3 DNA sequence: TGTGCCAGCAGTTCCACCTCCCGCTCAGGAACTGAAGCTTTCTTT. It codes for CASSSTSRSGTEAFF.